This T cell receptor (beta chain) stems from a study of naive and memory T cell subsets. General study results and limits: Especially in CD8 cells, naive repertoires contained a few larger clonotypes, possibly CD45RA-re-expressing memory cells. In naive cells, over 90% of TCR sequences were seen only once.

Alpha and beta libraries were amplified separately from the second PCR onward. Cells stained for CD3, CD4, CD8, CD45RA and CD27 were sorted into four subsets. On this clonotype: Its antigen is not known.

Germline values: CDR1 MGHRA, CDR2 YSYEKL. Trimming removed 0 bases from V and 7 bases from J, with 13 bases in between. CDR3 length: 14 amino acids. Both TRBC1 and TRBC2 were covered by a beta constant-region primer of two equimolar oligonucleotides. Four rounds of PCR amplified the ligated cDNA using nested alpha and beta constant-region primers plus SP2. TCRdb reanalysed the UMI-ligation and nested PCR reads using MiXCR and keeps one entry per CDR3 protein. The sample holds fewer than 150,000 distinct CDR3 sequences, about a fifth seen once. The sample comprised naive CD8+ T cells from blood. This TCR came from a human donor in good health. V usage is TRBV4-1 and J usage is TRBJ2-7; TRBD2 might be the D (6 bases). The CDR3 is CASSQDGAEGEQYF. CDR3 DNA: TGCGCCAGCAGCCAAGATGGGGCGGAGGGGGAGCAGTACTTC.